This is a list of T cell receptor beta chains from one sample in a study of cytomegalovirus exposure and HLA in healthy donors. The protocol was immunoSEQ multiplex PCR, while the TCRdb copy is restricted to in-frame clones and leaves out a portion. The data show 120,000 or so clones, roughly 70% seen once. The sample consisted of PBMCs. Every receptor here comes from a man aged 30 to 45 in good health and CMV-seronegative. The CDR3 runs from the conserved cysteine through the conserved F or W. A D gene is named only where the DNA matches it firmly. The size field is filled for only some rows; it gives once, few, many or a size class.

v_gene	abundance	d_gene	j_gene	CDR3nt	CDR3aa
TRBV19	.	.	TRBJ1-1	TGTGCCAGTAGTATAATGTCAGGCCCTGAAGCTTTCTTT	CASSIMSGPEAFF
TRBV11-2	.	TRBD1	TRBJ1-2	TGTGCCAGCAGCTTAGGAACAGGGGGCGATGGCTACACCTTC	CASSLGTGGDGYTF
TRBV18	.	TRBD1	TRBJ1-1	TGTGCCAGCTCATCCCGGACAGGGTCGGGCACTGAAGCTTTCTTT	CASSSRTGSGTEAFF
TRBV2	.	TRBD2	TRBJ2-5	TGTGCCAGCAATGGAGTAGCGGGGGAAGGAGAGACCCAGTACTTC	CASNGVAGEGETQYF
TRBV5-6	.	.	TRBJ1-1	TGTGCCAGCAGACAGGTCCGGGCCGAGTACACTGAAGCTTTCTTT	CASRQVRAEYTEAFF
TRBV28	once	.	TRBJ2-7	TGTGCCAGCAGTCCAATTAGTGCCCCGTGGAGTCACGAGCAGTACTTC	CASSPISAPWSHEQYF
TRBV6-5	.	.	TRBJ1-3	TGTGCCAGCAGTCGGGACTCCTACTCTGGAAACACCATATATTTT	CASSRDSYSGNTIYF
TRBV5-1	.	TRBD1	TRBJ1-1	TGCGCCAGCAGCTCCCCGGGACAGGGTATTACTGAAGCTTTCTTT	CASSSPGQGITEAFF
TRBV6-6	.	.	TRBJ1-4	TGTGCCAGCACCCCAAATTTGGGCATAACTAATGAAAAACTGTTTTTT	CASTPNLGITNEKLFF
TRBV19	.	.	TRBJ1-2	TGTGCCAGTAGTATGAGGCAAGTCTATGGCTACACCTTC	CASSMRQVYGYTF
TRBV5-4	once	TRBD2	TRBJ2-1	TGTGCCAGCAGCGACCCTAGCGGGGGCACCTACAATGAGCAGTTCTTC	CASSDPSGGTYNEQFF
TRBV7-2	.	.	TRBJ2-7	TGTGCCAGCAGTCTAATTCTGTGGGGCAGGGGATACGAGCAGTACTTC	CASSLILWGRGYEQYF
TRBV11-2	.	TRBD2	TRBJ2-1	TGTGCCAGCAGCTTTAGCGGGGGGGATGGTGAGCAGTTCTTC	CASSFSGGDGEQFF
TRBV2	.	TRBD1	TRBJ1-1	TGTGCCAGCAGTGGAACAGGGGTGGGCACTGAAGCTTTCTTT	CASSGTGVGTEAFF
TRBV6-5	.	.	TRBJ2-1	TGTGCCAGCAGTCCCCCCGAGGGCTCCTACAATGAGCAGTTCTTC	CASSPPEGSYNEQFF
TRBV5-5	.	.	TRBJ2-4	TGTGCCAGCAGCTTGCGGTTAACAGAAAACATTCAGTACTTC	CASSLRLTENIQYF
TRBV5-1	.	TRBD1	TRBJ2-7	TGCGCCAGCAGCTCGGACAGGGGGTATTACGAGCAGTACTTC	CASSSDRGYYEQYF
TRBV2	.	.	TRBJ1-2	TGTGCCAGAGAAGAGAGCGGGGGAGGCTACACCTTC	CAREESGGGYTF
TRBV28	.	TRBD2	TRBJ2-7	TGTGCCAGCAGTTATAGCGGGGGGGCCTACGAGCAGTACTTC	CASSYSGGAYEQYF
TRBV5-6	.	TRBD2	TRBJ2-3	TGTGCCAGCAGCCAGAAGGAGCGGGGGGTCACAGATACGCAGTATTTT	CASSQKERGVTDTQYF
TRBV7-9	.	TRBD2	TRBJ2-5	TGTGCCAGCAGGTCCCTGCGGGGGGGCGGTGAGACCCAGTACTTC	CASRSLRGGGETQYF
TRBV18	.	TRBD1	TRBJ2-7	TGTGCCAGCTCATCGGGACAGAAGGACTACGAGCAGTACTTC	CASSSGQKDYEQYF
TRBV5-1	.	TRBD1	TRBJ2-5	TGCGCCAGCAGCTCCCAGGACAGGGTGTTGGAGACCCAGTACTTC	CASSSQDRVLETQYF
TRBV27	.	.	TRBJ1-1	TGTGCCAGCAGTTTACTGCGGGTGAACACTGAAGCTTTCTTT	CASSLLRVNTEAFF
TRBV6-5	few	.	TRBJ1-4	TGTGCCAGCAGTTACGGGGGGAGTAATGAAAAACTGTTTTTT	CASSYGGSNEKLFF
TRBV7-3	.	TRBD1	TRBJ2-5	TGTGCCAGCAGCCCGCAGACAGGGGGCCAAGAGACCCAGTACTTC	CASSPQTGGQETQYF
TRBV4-3	.	.	TRBJ1-1	TGCGCCAGCAGCCAAGATATAGGAGGGGACACTGAAGCTTTCTTT	CASSQDIGGDTEAFF
TRBV7-3	.	.	TRBJ1-2	TGTGCCAGCAGCTTGATCGGAGGCGCGGATGGCTACACCTTC	CASSLIGGADGYTF
TRBV15	.	.	TRBJ2-3	TGTGCCACCAGCAGAGCTGGGCGCGTAGGAGATACGCAGTATTTT	CATSRAGRVGDTQYF
TRBV2	.	TRBD2	TRBJ2-5	TGTGCCAGCGCCTTGATTCGACTAGCGGGGGGGGAGACCCAGTACTTC	CASALIRLAGGETQYF
TRBV7-2	.	.	TRBJ2-1	TGTGCCAGCAGCTCGACCCGGGTCGGTGAGCAGTTCTTC	CASSSTRVGEQFF
TRBV5-6	.	.	TRBJ2-5	TGTGCCAGCAGCTTGGCGGACAGAGAGACCCAGTACTTC	CASSLADRETQYF
TRBV4-1	few	TRBD2	TRBJ2-5	TGCGCCAGCAGCCAAGTTAAAGGGCCGGCGGGGGAGACCAGGGCCCAGTACTTC	CASSQVKGPAGETRAQYF
TRBV5-4	few	TRBD1	TRBJ2-1	TGTGCCAGCAGCCAGGGGACAGGGTCCTACAATGAGCAGTTCTTC	CASSQGTGSYNEQFF
TRBV30	few	.	TRBJ1-6	TGTGCCTGGAGTGGGCTCGGGGGGGAGAATTCACCCCTCCACTTT	CAWSGLGGENSPLHF
TRBV6-1	.	.	TRBJ2-1	TGTGCCAGCAGTTATTACCTATCTAACAATGAGCAGTTCTTC	CASSYYLSNNEQFF